The TCR beta chain under discussion was sequenced for a study of identical twins (dated by TCRdb to the mid-2010s). Turning to the overall study: TCR alpha and beta repertoires from monozygotic twins, unrelated adults of various ages and cord blood were deep-sequenced to test whether fetal clonotypes persist. To rule out contamination, replicate twin experiments were performed at different times with different library preparation protocols. What the authors observed across the whole study: Zero-insertion analyses could be partly confounded by invariant T cells such as MAIT and iNKT, although diverse VJ usage argued against such confounding for most clonotypes. In monozygotic twins, recombination models systematically underestimated out-of-frame TCR alpha sharing, but the models matched the sharing seen between unrelated individuals. Out-of-frame TCR alpha sequences shared between twins showed an excess of low generation-probability sequences compared with coincidental sharing between unrelated individuals. Because the same donors could not be followed over many years, the conclusions relied on cross-sectional statistical analysis. Abundant cord blood beta clonotypes had fewer insertions, young adult naive repertoires showed a similar but weaker trend, and memory repertoires showed no such trend. The excess sharing between twins in beta out-of-frame sequences was weaker because fewer shared sequences reduced the signal-to-noise ratio.

This clonotype was counted only a few times. Its recognized antigen is unknown. The sample holds no much larger clone one base away, and base qualities are not on file. The method behind the library was 5' RACE. The listed sequencing device is Illumina HiSeq 2000. A universal primer binding site was introduced by template switching, and a unique molecular identifier was present in the final cDNA, enabling accurate counting of TCR cDNA molecules. First-strand cDNA for TCR alpha and beta chains was synthesized from specific primers in the conserved constant-segment region. To control for contamination, every cDNA library was double barcoded, receiving both a SMART-Mk sample barcode and Illumina barcodes. TruSeq adapter sequences along with Illumina sample barcodes were introduced in two successive PCR steps. The Illumina HiSeq platform was used with custom primers to sequence TCR alpha and beta cDNA libraries. Under the source paper's analysis protocol: MiGEC was used to process raw reads and extract unique molecular identifiers, and MiXCR was used to find CDR3 positions. For each individual, recombination models were inferred using an EM algorithm with the repgenHMM and IGoR tools. The analysis of shared clonotypes was done with the tcR package in R, with sharing normalized by the product of cloneset sizes. To study raw recombination without the effects of thymic and clonal selection, out-of-frame nonproductive sequences were analyzed. TCRdb took the public reads, trimmed them with fastp at Q25, ran MiXCR for clone calling and kept in-frame beta chains. CDR3 protein sequences are deduplicated, and each keeps its most common genes and DNA. These V and J calls derive from TCRdb rather than the authors' analysis. The sample table records approximately 210,000 distinct CDR3 sequences; over 8% of these occur just once. 5.1% of the sample lies in the top ten.

Cut back by 7 bases and 7 bases, the V and J ends lie 8 bases apart. The CDR3, cysteine through phenylalanine, is 10 amino acids long. Kept here is only the CDR3 DNA, which spans 30 bases and is read in frame from base 1. CDR1 and CDR2 (DFQATT, SNEGSKA) derive from the germline V gene (reference sequence). Every donor was a healthy Caucasian. Miltenyi CD45RO+ enrichment and human naive T-cell isolation kits were used to isolate memory (CD45RO+) and naive T cells from PBMC. The sequenced sample was memory (CD45RO+) T cells sorted from blood. What this sample's cell subset or site label stands for: CD45RO+ enriched T cells. This TCR was sampled from a woman in her late teens or twenties in good health. The rearrangement combines TRBV20-1 with TRBJ2-1; no D gene is confidently identified. The CDR3 region: CSVGENEQFF. The bases read TGCAGTGTTGGAGAAAATGAGCAGTTCTTC.